This TCR beta chain appears in the sequencing data of a study of shared clonotypes between healthy human individuals (TCRdb year 2020). Describing the broader study: The cohort included three men and a couple of women between 18 and 49 years of age. For each donor, CD4 naive and CD4 memory were each given three plates, CD8 naive was given two plates, and CD8 memory was given one plate. To estimate repertoire size and how much clonotype sharing occurs between individuals, the study deeply sequenced the blood TCR repertoires of 5 or 6 healthy adults. To increase sequencing depth and limit assay-specific biases, TCR repertoire library preparation and sequencing were carried out by different laboratories using diverse techniques. Between about 0.8 and 9 billion PBMCs per donor were obtained by leukapheresis.

Overall results and qualifications from the work: Larger estimated clonotype richness was generally found for naive subsets than for memory subsets. Sharing across a handful of donors was observed for about 5% of naive CD4, around 3.5% of naive CD8, about 2.3% of memory CD4, and around 0.42% of memory CD8 clonotypes. Only blood was sampled, and tissue TCR repertoires likely differ from those in blood. Compared with non-shared clonotypes, clonotypes shared by all four sorted-subset donors had higher generation probabilities. Pairwise subsampling led to the expectation that sequencing depth would affect the degree of clonotype sharing among donors. Because the study included a small number of donors, the genetic and exposure-history diversity represented was limited. Incomplete sequencing was indicated by rarefaction of sorted-subset datasets, despite the large sequencing depth.

TCR CDR3 regions were amplified from genomic DNA by multiplex PCR using the deep immunoSEQ assay. For each cell subset, the extracted genomic DNA was distributed evenly across all wells of several immunoSEQ 96-well plates, and each plate served as one replicate. For sorted subsets, 200 ng of genomic DNA, equivalent to 30,000 or so T cell genomes, went into each replicate PCR. The purified libraries were quantified using a Qubit 3.0 fluorometer, sized with a Bioanalyzer 2100, and then quantified again using the KAPA Library Quantification kit. Every immunoSEQ 96-well plate was sequenced on a dedicated single-read 150-cycle Illumina NextSeq 550 flow cell. The source study handled its data this way. Because the immunoSEQ output held only junctional sequences and lacked quality scores, the filtering could not match the filtering applied to full-length reads. To assign V/J genes and CDR3, sequences were annotated against IMGT germline references using PyIR, a Python wrapper for IgBLAST v1.9. Reads with weak V/J assignments (E-value above 1e-6), missing CDR3, stop codons, out-of-frame junctions, or ambiguous translated residues were removed. V3J clonotypes were defined as sequences sharing the same inferred V gene, J gene, and CDR3 amino acid sequence. To compute the percentage overlap between repertoires, the number of shared unique clonotypes was divided by the size of the smaller repertoire. Three approaches were used to assess repertoire richness: RTK rarefaction, the Chao1 estimator, and Recon v2.1 estimates of unobserved clonotypes. OLGA was used to compute generation probabilities for all TCRbeta clonotypes that the gDNA method yielded from a handful of donors. TCRdb took this table from immuneACCESS and kept in-frame rearrangements with V and J called. Such tables lack part of the clones; where checked against another copy, unresolved V genes explain under half of the gap, and the rest is unexplained. The V and J calls and the clone size are those of that table, but D and trimming were determined from the DNA. The sample table shows roughly 2.5 million clones, and around nine tenths are seen once. The top ten hold around 0.15% of the sample.

About this clone: The antigen it recognizes is unknown. No per-base quality is available; no much larger clone lies one base away.

Donors were healthy HIV-negative adults with no recently reported acute infections or vaccinations. Every donor was a Caucasian adult residing in Nashville, Tennessee, USA. CD4+ T cells were enriched through magnetic negative selection, after which naive cells were positively selected on CD45RA and the remaining negative fraction served as the memory subset. Blood was obtained by leukapheresis, after which PBMCs were separated by Ficoll-Histopaque density gradient centrifugation and cryopreserved in liquid nitrogen vapor phase. Analytical flow cytometry was used to check the purity and quantity of each magnetically sorted T cell population. From each sorted fraction, genomic DNA was isolated and quantified by UV absorbance on a Nanodrop 2000c. As encoded in the germline V gene, CDR1 is ENHRY while CDR2 is SYGVKD. The CDR3 sequence holds 13 residues, the cysteine and phenylalanine included. The kept DNA is CDR3 alone, 39 bases in frame from the first base. Trimming takes 11 bases off V and 2 bases off J; junction bases not matched to a gene: 7.

The sequence is built from TRBV10-3 and TRBJ2-3; 7 bases in the middle match TRBD2. This TCR came from a young man in good health. Sequences were obtained from naive CD4+ T cells sorted from blood. The sample's cell subset or site label is to be understood as: CD45RA+ positively selected. The sequenced DNA: TGTGCCTTTGGGGGAGGGCACACAGATACGCAGTATTTT. This yields the protein CAFGGGHTDTQYF.